The 29 T cell receptor beta chains below were found in one sample sequenced in a study of cytomegalovirus exposure and HLA in healthy donors. 13 Jbeta primers and 60 Vbeta primers were used for the PCR. Generated by immunoSEQ multiplex PCR, the TCRdb table keeps only in-frame clones and is missing some. The table includes about 86,000 clones, roughly 77% detected once. What was sequenced was PBMCs. The receptors come from a woman between 35 and 50 years old in good health and CMV-seropositive.

The chain combines TRBV6-1 with TRBJ2-1; no definite D call. Germline V gene sequence: CDR1 MNHNS, CDR2 SASEGT. The ends were cut back, 2 bases at V and 6 bases at J, with 8 bases in the middle. CDR3 length equals 13 residues. CDR3 nucleotide sequence: TGTGCCAGCAGTGAAACAGCAGGCAATGAGCAGTTCTTC. Its translation is CASSETAGNEQFF.

The gene calls are TRBV7-2 and TRBJ1-2; the match to TRBD1 covers 11 bases. V was clipped by 1 base and J by 6 bases; unmatched bases: 4. The CDR3 spans 15 residues. Germline V CDR1 and CDR2: SGHTA, FQGNSA. DNA for the CDR3: TGTGCCAGCAGCTTAGGGGACAGGGGGACTGATGGCTACACCTTC. Protein: CASSLGDRGTDGYTF.

V is TRBV5-4 and J is TRBJ1-1, with 11 nucleotides matching TRBD1. The CDR3 sequence is 16 residues long. CDR1 SGHNT and CDR2 YYREEE come from the germline V gene (reference sequence). J gave up 5 bases and V 0 bases, and 6 bases lay outside the gene matches. CDR3 DNA sequence: TGTGCCAGCAGCTTGGGGACAGGGGGCGGGGGAACTGAAGCTTTCTTT. Translated, it gives CASSLGTGGGGTEAFF.

The chain uses TRBV6-1 and TRBJ1-3; D is perhaps TRBD1 (6 bases). CDR1 and CDR2 from the germline V gene are MNHNS and SASEGT. The CDR3 consists of 14 residues. Trimming took 2 bases from V and 2 from J, leaving 7 bases between them. This CDR3 reads CASSERTAGNTIYF. The CDR3 coding sequence is TGTGCCAGCAGTGAAAGGACAGCTGGAAACACCATATATTTT.

The chain carries TRBV10-3 and TRBJ1-1; D perhaps matches TRBD1 (5 bases). With 5 bases removed from V and 2 bases from J, the gap between germline ends came to 12 bases. CDR1 is ENHRY, CDR2 SYGVKD, per germline. The CDR3 has 14 residues. The CDR3: CAISSSQENTEAFF. Here the CDR3 DNA reads TGTGCCATCAGTTCGTCACAGGAAAACACTGAAGCTTTCTTT.

This clone was observed a few times. The CDR3 loop is CASRDIAYEQYF. The CDR3 coding sequence is TGTGCCAGTCGGGACATCGCCTACGAGCAGTACTTC. V gene TRBV2 combines with J gene TRBJ2-7; TRBD1 is a possible D gene (6 bases). The CDR3 contains 12 residues. The germline V and J ends were trimmed by 9 bases and 2 bases, with 11 bases remaining between them. Germline V CDR1 and CDR2: SNHLY, FYNNEI.

Here the CDR3 DNA reads TGTGCCAGCAGTGAGGGAGGCTATGGCTACACCTTC. It specifies CASSEGGYGYTF. The gene calls are TRBV25-1 and TRBJ1-2, with no clear D. The CDR3 is 12 amino acids. V was clipped by 3 bases and J by 4 bases, with 6 bases between them. Per germline, CDR1 MGHDK and CDR2 SYGVNS.

The V call is TRBV19, the J call TRBJ1-2, with TRBD1 identical over 7 bases. The CDR3 extends over 13 amino acids. Germline loops: CDR1 LNHDA, CDR2 SQIVND (reference sequence). Trimming cost V 8 bases and J 7 bases; bases outside gene matches: 10. The CDR3 region has the DNA TGTGCCAGTGCCCCGACGGACAGGAGTGGCTACACCTTC. It codes for CASAPTDRSGYTF.

V and J are TRBV5-1 and TRBJ2-7, with D possibly matching TRBD2 (6 bases). The CDR3 covers 12 residues. V gave up 2 bases and J gave up 6 bases, with 9 bases separating them. CDR1 SGHRS and CDR2 YFSETQ come from the germline V gene. CDR3 in amino acids: CASSLGGTEQYF. CDR3 coding DNA: TGCGCCAGCAGCTTAGGAGGGACCGAGCAGTACTTC.

The rearrangement links TRBV2 to TRBJ2-1; TRBD2 agrees at 10 bases. In germline, CDR1 is SNHLY, CDR2 FYNNEI. V shed 2 bases, J shed 0 bases, and the junction held 10 bases outside the gene matches. This CDR3 spans 19 amino acids. The CDR3 coding sequence is TGTGCCAGCAGTGAATATTTGCTAGCGGGAGAGTACTCCTACAATGAGCAGTTCTTC. This codes for CASSEYLLAGEYSYNEQFF.

This clone has only a few counts. The chain has TRBV2 and TRBJ2-5, with D possibly matching TRBD2 (6 bases). The CDR3 extends over 11 amino acids. Germline CDR1 SNHLY, CDR2 FYNNEI. Trimming shortened V by 8 bases and J by 7 bases, and 11 bases separated the two germline ends. The CDR3 DNA is TGTGCCAGCCAGATGGAGGGGACCCAGTACTTC. It yields the protein CASQMEGTQYF.

J is TRBJ1-2 and V is TRBV6-1; D is perhaps TRBD1 (6 bases). Germline CDR1 reads MNHNS; CDR2 reads SASEGT. V was clipped by 4 bases and J by 1 base, with 7 bases between them. The CDR3 is made up of 13 amino acids. Here the CDR3 reads CASSGTDNYGYTF. CDR3 DNA sequence: TGTGCCAGCAGTGGGACAGATAACTATGGCTACACCTTC.

A few counts support this clone. The J gene is TRBJ2-7, the V gene TRBV6-5; 7 bases agree with TRBD1. CDR1 is MNHEY and CDR2 is SVGAGI in the germline V gene. This CDR3 is built from 14 residues. V trimming: 5 bases; J trimming: 3 bases; junction bases outside the gene matches: 7. The CDR3 DNA is TGTGCCAGCAGTCAGACAGGGCCTAGCTACGAGCAGTACTTC. This sequence encodes CASSQTGPSYEQYF.

The chain recombines TRBV5-6 with TRBJ2-7, with a possible D match to TRBD2 (6 bases). Per germline, CDR1 SGHDT and CDR2 YYEEEE. The length of the CDR3 is 14 residues. V lost 4 bases and J 1 base, leaving 12 bases between the germline ends. CDR3 coding DNA: TGTGCCAGCAGCCCGGGACTGGGGTCCTACGAGCAGTACTTC. Translated, it gives CASSPGLGSYEQYF.

The rearrangement joins TRBV14 to TRBJ2-3, with 9 bases identical to TRBD1. CDR1 and CDR2 (germline): SGHDN, FVKESK. The CDR3 loop spans 17 amino acids. Trimming removed 1 base from V and 4 bases from J; junction bases left unmatched: 9. The CDR3 sequence is CASSQGRQGDGSDTQYF. The CDR3 DNA follows: TGTGCCAGCAGCCAAGGGCGACAGGGGGATGGATCAGATACGCAGTATTTT.

The genes are TRBV15 and TRBJ1-1; TRBD1 is a possible D gene (5 bases). Trimming pared 5 bases from V and 1 base from J, leaving 8 bases between. CDR1 and CDR2 from the germline V gene are LNHNV and YYDKDF (reference sequence). This CDR3 is 13 amino acids long. The CDR3 sequence: CATSVTENTEAFF. In nucleotides, the CDR3 is TGTGCCACCAGCGTGACAGAGAACACTGAAGCTTTCTTT.

V gene TRBV6-5 combines with J gene TRBJ1-1; possible D gene TRBD1, 5 bases. V lost 6 bases, J lost 7 bases, and 9 bases lay in between. CDR1 MNHEY and CDR2 SVGAGI come from the germline V gene. CDR3 size: 11 residues. CDR3 in amino acids: CASRGGFEAFF. The CDR3 DNA is TGTGCCAGCAGGGGGGGGTTTGAAGCTTTCTTT.

V is TRBV29-1 and J is TRBJ2-7; D may be TRBD1 (6 bases). Trimming removed 4 bases from V and 0 bases from J, with 7 bases in between. Germline lookup yields CDR1 SQVTM and CDR2 ANQGSEA. This CDR3 has 12 amino acids. CDR3 residues: CSVGQDSYEQYF. In DNA form, the CDR3 reads TGCAGCGTTGGACAGGACTCCTACGAGCAGTACTTC.

The chain combines TRBV7-3 with TRBJ2-1; TRBD2 matches at 8 bases. Unmatched junction bases numbered 13, after V lost 5 bases and J lost 7 bases. The CDR3 consists of 16 residues. Germline lookup yields CDR1 SGHTA and CDR2 FQGTGA. In nucleotides, the CDR3 is TGTGCCAGCAGCCCTACGGAACTAGCGGAGCCGAATGAGCAGTTCTTC. Protein sequence: CASSPTELAEPNEQFF.

This chain connects TRBV6-5 to TRBJ2-7; D possibly corresponds to TRBD1 (5 bases). The length of the CDR3 is 12 residues. The V and J ends lost 8 bases and 3 bases respectively, with 11 bases between them. Germline CDR1 MNHEY, CDR2 SVGAGI. Here the CDR3 reads CASGAGFYEQYF. DNA of the CDR3: TGTGCCAGCGGGGCAGGGTTCTACGAGCAGTACTTC.

This clone was picked up a small number of times. The rearrangement uses TRBV5-1 and TRBJ2-3; 10 bases agree with TRBD2. CDR3 length equals 17 residues. Trimming at V came to 3 bases and at J to 3 bases, leaving 10 bases not matched to a gene. In germline, CDR1 is SGHRS, CDR2 YFSETQ. The CDR3 region is CASSSGLLAGKTDTQYF. As DNA, the CDR3 is TGCGCCAGCAGCTCCGGCCTACTAGCGGGGAAGACAGATACGCAGTATTTT.

This rearrangement joins TRBV18 to TRBJ2-7; 8 nucleotides align to TRBD1. V was pared by 2 bases and J by 4 bases, with 4 bases of the junction left unmatched. The CDR3 consists of 14 residues. Germline V CDR1 and CDR2: KGHSH, LQKENI. The CDR3, as DNA: TGTGCCAGCTCACCATCAGGACAGGGTTACGAGCAGTACTTC. Translation: CASSPSGQGYEQYF.

The chain recombines TRBV10-1 with TRBJ2-1, with 15 bases identical to TRBD2. After removal of 2 bases from V and 15 bases from J, the junction contained 8 bases not matched to a gene. This CDR3 region has 15 residues. The germline V gene encodes CDR1 WNHNN and CDR2 SYGVQD (reference sequence). In DNA form, the CDR3 reads TGCGCCAGCAGTGAGGGACTAGCGGGGGGGCGAATAAGGTTCTTC. Translated, it gives CASSEGLAGGRIRFF.

This clone was detected a few times. This sequence joins TRBV11-2 and TRBJ2-7; tentative D call: TRBD1 (7 bases). With 5 bases removed from V and 4 bases from J, the gap between germline ends came to 15 bases. Germline V lookup: CDR1 SGHAT, CDR2 FQNNGV. The CDR3 sequence is 14 residues long. The CDR3 DNA reads TGTGCCAGCAGCATCGGAGGGGGCGCGTACGAGCAGTACTTC. Protein: CASSIGGGAYEQYF.

This rearrangement joins TRBV5-8 to TRBJ2-7; tentatively, D is TRBD1 (6 bases). The germline V gene has CDR1 SGHTS and CDR2 YDEGEE. V was trimmed by 0 bases and J by 0 bases, leaving 10 bases between them. CDR3 length: 15 amino acids. The CDR3 nucleotides read TGTGCCAGCAGCTTGGAGGGGGTTGCCTCCTACGAGCAGTACTTC. Amino acids: CASSLEGVASYEQYF.

The chain employs TRBV19 and TRBJ1-2, with TRBD1 identical over 7 bases. The J segment lost 3 bases and the V segment lost 5 bases, leaving 6 bases of the junction unmatched. The CDR3 length is 14 residues. CDR1 and CDR2 (germline): LNHDA, SQIVND (reference sequence). The CDR3 region has the DNA TGTGCCAGTAGTGCCGGGACAGACTACTATGGCTACACCTTC. Protein: CASSAGTDYYGYTF.

This clone was counted a few times. The rearrangement joins TRBV27 to TRBJ1-4; 10 bases map to TRBD1. J gave up 7 bases and V 7 bases, and 9 bases lay outside the gene matches. Germline values: CDR1 MNHEY, CDR2 SMNVEV (reference sequence). CDR3 length: 15 residues. The CDR3 is CASTADRGLIEKLFF. The CDR3 region has the DNA TGTGCCAGCACCGCCGACAGGGGGCTAATTGAAAAACTGTTTTTT.

The rearrangement uses TRBV30 and TRBJ1-1, with TRBD1 identical over 12 bases. CDR1 GTSNPN and CDR2 SVGIG come from the germline V gene (reference sequence). V lost 2 bases to trimming and J lost 3 bases; unmatched junction nucleotides: 16. The CDR3 covers 19 residues. Here the CDR3 reads CAWSIGTGGFDSRDTEAFF. Here the CDR3 DNA reads TGTGCCTGGAGTATTGGGACAGGGGGCTTCGATTCGAGGGACACTGAAGCTTTCTTT.

V gene TRBV7-2 combines with J gene TRBJ2-1; perhaps TRBD2 as D (6 bases). Germline loops: CDR1 SGHTA, CDR2 FQGNSA. Trimming cost V 1 base and J 8 bases, with 12 bases left between them. This CDR3 is built from 14 residues. CDR3 sequence: CASSLGSGSDEQFF. DNA of the CDR3: TGTGCCAGCAGCTTAGGGAGCGGGTCGGATGAGCAGTTCTTC. Together with reference TRBV7-2 and TRBJ2-1, the CDR3 gives the full variable domain: GAGVSQSPSNKVTEKGKDVELRCDPISGHTALYWYRQSLGQGLEFLIYFQGNSAPDKSGLPSDRFSAERTGGSVSTLTIQRTQQEDSAVYLCASSLGSGSDEQFFGPGTRLTVL.